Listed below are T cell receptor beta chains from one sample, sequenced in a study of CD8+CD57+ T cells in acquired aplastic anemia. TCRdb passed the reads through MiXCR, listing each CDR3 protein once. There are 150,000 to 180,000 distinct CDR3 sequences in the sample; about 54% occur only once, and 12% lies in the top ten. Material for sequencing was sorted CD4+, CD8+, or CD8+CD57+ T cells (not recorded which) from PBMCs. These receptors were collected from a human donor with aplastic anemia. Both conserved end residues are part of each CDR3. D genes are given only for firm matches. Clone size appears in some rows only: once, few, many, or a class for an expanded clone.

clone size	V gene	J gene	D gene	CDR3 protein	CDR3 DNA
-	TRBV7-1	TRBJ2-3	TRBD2	CASSASGPDTQYF	TGTGCCAGCAGCGCTAGCGGGCCAGATACGCAGTATTTT
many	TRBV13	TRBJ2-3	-	CASSLEGEDMQYF	TGTGCCAGCAGCTTAGAGGGGGAAGATATGCAGTATTTT
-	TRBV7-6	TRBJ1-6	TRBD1	CASALTGANSPLHF	TGTGCCAGCGCGTTGACAGGGGCTAATTCACCCCTCCACTTT
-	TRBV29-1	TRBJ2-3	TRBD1	CSVLQGPTDTQYF	TGCAGCGTCCTACAGGGGCCCACAGATACGCAGTATTTT
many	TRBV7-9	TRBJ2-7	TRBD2	CASSPGGSGQYF	TGTGCCAGCAGCCCGGGAGGGAGTGGGCAGTACTTC
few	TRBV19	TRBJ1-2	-	CASSVRTQGYYGYTF	TGTGCCAGTAGTGTTCGCACACAGGGATACTATGGCTACACCTTC
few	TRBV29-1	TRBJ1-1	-	CSVVAGYGDTEAFF	TGCAGCGTTGTGGCAGGGTACGGGGACACTGAAGCTTTCTTT
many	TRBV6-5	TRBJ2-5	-	CASSYIPDLAPETQYF	TGTGCCAGCAGTTACATTCCGGACTTAGCCCCAGAGACCCAGTACTTC
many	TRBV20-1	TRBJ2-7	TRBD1	CSARGGTARNEQYF	TGCAGTGCTAGAGGAGGGACAGCCCGAAACGAGCAGTACTTC
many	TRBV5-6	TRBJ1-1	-	CASSLGVTAIEAFF	TGTGCCAGCAGCTTGGGAGTGACAGCGATTGAAGCTTTCTTT
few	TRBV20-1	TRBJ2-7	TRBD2	CSARDLLAGLPYEQYF	TGCAGTGCTAGAGATCTCCTAGCGGGGTTACCCTACGAGCAGTACTTC
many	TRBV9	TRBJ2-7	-	CASSVAGRVGIDEQYF	TGTGCCAGCAGCGTAGCGGGCAGGGTAGGGATCGACGAGCAGTACTTC
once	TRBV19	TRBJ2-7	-	CASSRTGARGTYEQYF	TGTGCCAGTAGTAGGACCGGGGCAAGAGGGACCTACGAGCAGTACTTC
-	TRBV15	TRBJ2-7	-	CATSRVGSIAVEQYF	TGTGCCACCAGCAGAGTTGGGAGTATTGCGGTGGAGCAGTACTTC
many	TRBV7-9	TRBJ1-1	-	CASSYPDREAFF	TGTGCCAGCAGCTACCCCGACAGGGAAGCTTTCTTT
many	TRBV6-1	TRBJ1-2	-	CASSDRGTNGYTF	TGTGCCAGCAGTGACAGGGGAACAAATGGCTACACCTTC
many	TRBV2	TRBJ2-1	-	CASSEHRGYNEQFF	TGTGCCAGCAGTGAACACCGGGGGTACAATGAGCAGTTCTTC
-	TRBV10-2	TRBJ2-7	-	CASSESSRGPYEQYF	TGCGCCAGCAGTGAGTCGAGTAGGGGTCCCTACGAGCAGTACTTC
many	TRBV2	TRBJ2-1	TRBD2	CASSEVAGGLDQFF	TGTGCCAGCAGTGAGGTAGCGGGGGGGCTAGATCAGTTCTTC
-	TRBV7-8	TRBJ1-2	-	CASKDALTHGYTF	TGTGCCAGCAAAGACGCTCTCACACATGGCTACACCTTC
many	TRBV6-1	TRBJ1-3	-	CASSASLGMGNTIYF	TGTGCCAGCAGTGCCAGCCTCGGGATGGGAAACACCATATATTTT
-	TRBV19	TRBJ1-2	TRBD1	CASSRLGTGNYGYTF	TGTGCCAGTAGCAGACTCGGGACAGGGAACTATGGCTACACCTTC
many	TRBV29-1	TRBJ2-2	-	CSVRGRGGNTGELFF	TGCAGCGTCAGGGGGCGGGGGGGAAACACCGGGGAGCTGTTTTTT
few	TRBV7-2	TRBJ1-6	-	CASSLYRSPLHF	TGTGCCAGCAGCTTGTATCGCTCACCCCTCCACTTT
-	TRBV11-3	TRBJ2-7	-	CASSSGPGTDERYF	TGTGCCAGCAGCTCCGGACCCGGGACGGACGAGCGGTACTTC
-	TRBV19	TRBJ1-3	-	CASSIAGASGNTIYF	TGTGCCAGTAGTATAGCCGGGGCTTCTGGAAACACCATATATTTT